This T cell receptor (beta chain) was identified in a study of post-analysis software for immune sequencing data. Study information: The study covered relapsing-remitting, secondary progressive and progressive-relapsing courses of multiple sclerosis.

Turning to this clonotype: The antigen remains unidentified.

Study-wide points: For normalized Chao1 diversity, multiple sclerosis patients scored significantly lower than controls did. With F measure, samples from one preparation batch clustered together strongly. A few TRBV segments (TRBV5-6, TRBV5-1 and TRBV20-1 among them) occurred more frequently in patients than in controls.

The library was made from cDNA and included unique molecular identifiers. TCRdb recomputed calls from the PCR reads with MiXCR, one row per CDR3 protein. The sample includes approximately 770,000 distinct CDR3 sequences, 40% to 55% seen only once; the top ten take 4.9%. The CDR3 length is 12 residues. The V gene lost 4 bases and the J gene lost 4 bases, with 9 bases spanning the gap. Germline assignment: CDR1 SQVTM and CDR2 ANQGSEA. V gene TRBV29-1 combines with J gene TRBJ2-3; D remains unclear. The sequence was obtained from a girl aged 10-17 years with multiple sclerosis. The sequenced sample consisted of blood. The CDR3: CSVVSAADTQYF. The DNA of the CDR3 is TGCAGCGTTGTGAGCGCGGCAGATACGCAGTATTTT.